This T cell receptor beta chain appears in the sequencing data of a study of T-cell reconstitution after alpha-beta-depleted transplantation in children. CDR3 length equals 14 residues. V was trimmed by 5 bases and J by 3 bases, leaving 13 bases between them. Looked up from germline, CDR1 is SGHTA and CDR2 is FQGNSA. Unique molecular identifiers were incorporated during preparation of the TCRbeta library. TCRdb reprocessed the PCR reads with MiXCR, giving one entry per CDR3 protein. The data show 600,000 to 700,000 distinct CDR3 sequences, around a sixth seen once. V and J are TRBV7-2 and TRBJ2-5; D perhaps matches TRBD2 (6 bases). This sample comprised PBMCs from the stem cell graft donor, obtained from the stem cell graft. The TCR sequence derives from a human donor who donated a stem cell graft to a child with acute myeloid leukemia. CDR3 residues: CASSQWAGKETQYF. CDR3 DNA sequence: TGTGCCAGCAGCCAATGGGCGGGGAAAGAGACCCAGTACTTC.